A selection of T cell receptor beta chains follows, all from one sample in a study of Ad26.COV2.S vaccination and SARS-CoV-2 variants. Libraries were prepared by immunoSEQ multiplex PCR; TCRdb keeps only in-frame clonotypes and omits some of them. The sample yields hundreds of thousands of clones, 88% seen once. The specimen comprised peripheral blood, sampled in a trial of Ad26.COV2.S vaccine versus placebo. Receptors were obtained from a person aged 18 to 65 who received the Ad26.COV2.S COVID-19 vaccine or a placebo. Each CDR3 is given with its conserved first and last residue. D genes are given only for firm matches. Size values are once, few and many counts, or a class for expanded clones, and some rows have none.

D gene	CDR3 length	V gene	clone size	J gene	CDR3 protein	CDR3 DNA
TRBD1	14	TRBV5-1	-	TRBJ2-3	CASTRTGGLDTQYF	TGCGCCAGCACCCGGACAGGGGGCTTAGATACGCAGTATTTT
-	12	TRBV5-1	-	TRBJ2-5	CASSLAQETQYF	TGCGCCAGCAGCTTGGCCCAAGAGACCCAGTACTTC
-	15	TRBV10-2	-	TRBJ1-2	CASSPPKQEIYGYTF	TGCGCCAGCAGTCCTCCAAAACAGGAGATCTATGGCTACACCTTC
-	15	TRBV15	-	TRBJ2-3	CATSRDGSGTDTQYF	TGTGCCACCAGCAGAGATGGCAGCGGTACAGATACGCAGTATTTT
TRBD1	14	TRBV2	-	TRBJ2-2	CASTKDRGAGELFF	TGTGCCAGCACCAAGGACAGGGGCGCCGGGGAGCTGTTTTTT
TRBD1	17	TRBV6-2/TRBV6-3	once	TRBJ1-5	CASSYSSGGKGNQPQHF	TGTGCCAGCAGTTACTCATCAGGGGGGAAAGGCAATCAGCCCCAGCATTTT
TRBD2	14	TRBV7-2	few	TRBJ2-7	CASSSSGRGYEQYF	TGTGCCAGCAGCTCTAGCGGGAGAGGGTACGAGCAGTACTTC
TRBD1	21	TRBV7-7	-	TRBJ1-4	CASSFHPPTGPPVMIFEKLFF	TGTGCCAGCAGCTTTCACCCCCCGACAGGGCCACCGGTGATGATATTCGAAAAACTGTTTTTT
-	13	TRBV3-1/TRBV3-2	-	TRBJ2-3	CASSRSSGLAQYF	TGTGCCAGCAGCCGTAGCTCGGGGTTGGCTCAGTATTTT
-	14	TRBV28	once	TRBJ2-7	CASSFTTASYEQYF	TGTGCCAGCAGTTTCACGACAGCGTCCTACGAGCAGTACTTC
-	15	TRBV7-2	-	TRBJ2-3	CASSLGAGGTDTQYF	TGTGCCAGCAGCTTAGGGGCAGGGGGCACAGATACGCAGTATTTT
TRBD2	12	TRBV27	-	TRBJ2-3	CASSIAGHTQYF	TGTGCCAGCAGCATAGCGGGGCATACGCAGTATTTT
-	15	TRBV7-9	few	TRBJ2-7	CASSLGHSGSYEQYF	TGTGCCAGCAGCTTAGGACATTCCGGGTCCTACGAGCAGTACTTC
TRBD1	14	TRBV4-1	-	TRBJ1-1	CASSQADRAVNFFF	TGCGCCAGCAGCCAAGCGGACAGGGCGGTAAATTTTTTCTTT
-	17	TRBV28	-	TRBJ2-7	CASGIYPDSERTYEQYF	TGTGCCAGCGGAATTTATCCGGACAGCGAAAGAACCTACGAGCAGTACTTC
-	15	TRBV5-1	-	TRBJ1-1	CASSIQDGGGTEAFF	TGCGCCAGCAGCATCCAGGACGGTGGGGGCACTGAAGCTTTCTTT
TRBD1	15	TRBV7-3	-	TRBJ1-5	CASSASGTDIRPQHF	TGTGCCAGCAGTGCCTCCGGGACAGACATCAGGCCCCAGCATTTT
-	16	TRBV11-3	-	TRBJ2-3	CASSLGAGAITDTQYF	TGTGCCAGCAGCTTAGGTGCGGGGGCCATCACAGATACGCAGTATTTT
TRBD2	16	TRBV5-1	once	TRBJ2-1	CASTPFSRGGPNEQFF	TGCGCCAGCACCCCTTTTTCGAGGGGAGGGCCGAATGAGCAGTTCTTC
-	14	TRBV6-5	-	TRBJ2-7	CASGGTELSYEQYF	TGTGCCAGCGGGGGGACAGAGCTCTCCTACGAGCAGTACTTC
TRBD1	13	TRBV25-1	-	TRBJ1-2	CASSEGDSNGYTF	TGTGCCAGCAGTGAAGGGGACAGTAATGGCTACACCTTC
-	14	TRBV7-3	-	TRBJ2-5	CASSLTSLQETQYF	TGTGCCAGCAGCTTAACGTCCCTACAAGAGACCCAGTACTTC
-	13	TRBV28	large	TRBJ1-5	CASSPGLNQPQHF	TGTGCCAGCTCCCCAGGGCTCAATCAGCCCCAGCATTTT
-	15	TRBV28	-	TRBJ1-1	CASSSPGGKNTEAFF	TGTGCCAGCAGTTCCCCGGGGGGGAAGAACACTGAAGCTTTCTTT
-	15	TRBV10-3	-	TRBJ2-2	CAISDPGIKPGELFF	TGTGCCATCAGTGACCCAGGGATCAAACCCGGGGAGCTGTTTTTT
-	12	TRBV5-1	-	TRBJ2-3	CASYSASDTQYF	TGCGCCAGCTATTCCGCGTCGGATACGCAGTATTTT
-	15	TRBV6-1	-	TRBJ2-3	CASSEALARIGTQYF	TGTGCCAGCAGTGAAGCTCTGGCGAGGATTGGTACGCAGTATTTT
TRBD1	15	TRBV6-5	-	TRBJ1-5	CASTPRQGGNQPQHF	TGTGCCAGCACACCCCGACAGGGCGGCAATCAGCCCCAGCATTTT